Shown below are 26 T cell receptor beta chains from a single sample sequenced in a study of cytomegalovirus exposure and HLA in healthy donors. PCR primers comprised 60 Vbeta and 13 Jbeta primers. Produced via immunoSEQ multiplex PCR; TCRdb's table is partial and in-frame only. The data show approximately 190,000 clones, with around 78% seen just once and 13% to 15% held by the top ten. The specimen was PBMCs. These receptors originate from a woman between 25 and 40 years old in good health and CMV-seropositive.

This chain uses TRBV6-1 with TRBJ2-5, with D hard to call. Germline V lookup: CDR1 MNHNS, CDR2 SASEGT. The CDR3 is 13 residues long. The V and J ends lost 3 bases and 5 bases respectively, with 10 bases between them. This chain's CDR3 is CASSDWAAETQYF. The CDR3 DNA is TGTGCCAGCAGTGATTGGGCTGCTGAGACCCAGTACTTC.

This chain joins TRBV2 and TRBJ1-2; TRBD1 matches at 7 bases. V lost 6 bases and J lost 3; bases outside the gene matches: 10. Germline V lookup: CDR1 SNHLY, CDR2 FYNNEI. This CDR3 contains 15 residues. DNA of the CDR3: TGTGCCAGCAGCGCTGGAGCAGGGGGATACTATGGCTACACCTTC. Translation: CASSAGAGGYYGYTF.

The chain's CDR3 is CATGGDILNEQYF. In DNA, the CDR3 is TGTGCTACAGGGGGCGACATTCTCAACGAGCAGTACTTC. The V gene is TRBV11-3, the J gene TRBJ2-7; 9 bases align to TRBD1. The length of the CDR3 is 13 residues. Per the germline V gene, CDR1 is SGHNT and CDR2 is YENEEA.

The J gene is TRBJ1-4, the V gene TRBV6-1, with 12 bases matching TRBD1. This CDR3 comprises 15 residues. Germline CDR1 reads MNHNS; CDR2 reads SASEGT. With V trimmed by 4 bases and J by 8 bases, 5 bases remained unmatched. The CDR3 spells CASSGGGTGGEKLFF. CDR3 DNA sequence: TGTGCCAGCAGTGGGGGGGGGACAGGGGGCGAAAAACTGTTTTTT.

The chain links TRBV7-2 to TRBJ2-7; 7 bases line up with TRBD1. J lost 3 bases, V lost 5 bases, and 7 bases had no gene match. This CDR3 contains 14 residues. Germline V gene lookup returns CDR1 SGHTA and CDR2 FQGNSA. The CDR3 reads CASSRQGSHYEQYF. The CDR3 region has the DNA TGTGCCAGCAGCCGACAGGGCTCCCACTACGAGCAGTACTTC.

The chain joins TRBV7-2 to TRBJ2-7; 7 bases are a match to TRBD1. V dropped 3 bases and J dropped 5; count of bases not matched to a gene: 4. Germline loops: CDR1 SGHTA, CDR2 FQGNSA. The CDR3 spans 13 residues. Here the CDR3 reads CASSFYRGHEQYF. CDR3 DNA sequence: TGTGCCAGCAGCTTTTACAGGGGACACGAGCAGTACTTC.

The gene calls are TRBV6-5 and TRBJ2-1; 9 bases are a match to TRBD1. Germline V gene lookup returns CDR1 MNHEY and CDR2 SVGAGI. Germline trimming cut 8 bases from V and 2 bases from J; bases unmatched to any gene: 7. This CDR3 spans 15 amino acids. The CDR3 reads CASGLRDRAYNEQFF. For the CDR3, the DNA is TGTGCCAGCGGCCTCCGGGACAGGGCCTACAATGAGCAGTTCTTC.

The chain couples TRBV5-5 to TRBJ2-1, with D tentatively TRBD1 (5 bases). Germline V gives CDR1 SGHKS, CDR2 YYEKEE (reference sequence). The CDR3 contains 17 residues. Deletions cut 0 bases from V and 7 bases from J, with 20 bases between. As DNA, the CDR3 is TGTGCCAGCAGCTTGGTATTACTCCAGGGTGTAGGAAATGAGCAGTTCTTC. Its protein is CASSLVLLQGVGNEQFF.

The chain recombines TRBV6-1 with TRBJ1-2; 7 nucleotides line up with TRBD1. This CDR3 comprises 15 residues. J gave up 0 bases and V 5 bases, and 6 bases lay outside the gene matches. Germline lookup yields CDR1 MNHNS and CDR2 SASEGT. The CDR3 DNA sequence: TGTGCCAGCAGTCTCGAAGGGACAGCTAACTATGGCTACACCTTC. Translating it yields CASSLEGTANYGYTF.

The rearrangement links TRBV19 to TRBJ1-1, with 8 bases aligning to TRBD1. The CDR3 sequence is 15 residues long. V shed 5 bases and J 3 bases; nucleotides not matched to a gene: 8. CDR1 and CDR2 from the germline V gene are LNHDA and SQIVND (reference sequence). The DNA of the CDR3 is TGTGCCAGTAGTCCCCAGGGGGCTTGGGACACTGAAGCTTTCTTT. Encoded protein: CASSPQGAWDTEAFF.

The genes are TRBV28 and TRBJ2-7, with 9 bases matching TRBD1. This CDR3 contains 15 residues. V shed 5 bases and J 3 bases; nucleotides not matched to a gene: 8. Germline V CDR1 and CDR2: MDHEN, SYDVKM. Here the CDR3 reads CASSIITGGYYEQYF. The CDR3 region has the DNA TGTGCCAGCAGTATCATTACAGGGGGCTACTACGAGCAGTACTTC. Complete variable domain (other parts from reference TRBV28 and TRBJ2-7): DVKVTQSSRYLVKRTGEKVFLECVQDMDHENMFWYRQDPGLGLRLIYFSYDVKMKEKGDIPEGYSVSREKKERFSLILESASTNQTSMYLCASSIITGGYYEQYFGPGTRLTVT.

The rearrangement uses TRBV11-2 and TRBJ2-1; D might be TRBD1 (6 bases). V lost 0 bases, J lost 9 bases, and 24 bases lay in between. The CDR3 is 18 amino acids. Per the germline V gene, CDR1 is SGHAT and CDR2 is FQNNGV. Written as DNA, the CDR3 is TGTGCCAGCAGCTTAGACCTCAGGGGACCCGAACTTCGGGGTGAGCAGTTCTTC. Residues: CASSLDLRGPELRGEQFF.

This clone was seen a single time. As DNA, the CDR3 is TGCGCCAGCAGCCCGCCAACCCGGACAGGGCCCTACAATGAGCAGTTCTTC. Protein product: CASSPPTRTGPYNEQFF. V and J are TRBV5-1 and TRBJ2-1; TRBD1 agrees at 8 bases. CDR1 and CDR2 (germline): SGHRS, YFSETQ. Trimming cost V 4 bases and J 2 bases; bases outside gene matches: 11. The CDR3 has 17 residues.

The chain is built from TRBV4-1 and TRBJ1-1; a possible D gene is TRBD1 (6 bases). The CDR3 spans 15 residues. CDR1 MGHRA and CDR2 YSYEKL come from the germline V gene. V was cut by 4 bases and J by 1 base, with 13 bases left in between. CDR3 in amino acids: CASSRFGQSNTEAFF. The CDR3 DNA reads as TGCGCCAGCAGCCGGTTTGGACAGTCGAACACTGAAGCTTTCTTT.

This clone was counted only a few times. The J gene is TRBJ1-6, the V gene TRBV28, with D hard to call. This CDR3 spans 15 amino acids. Germline V gene sequence: CDR1 MDHEN, CDR2 SYDVKM. Trimming cost V 3 bases and J 0 bases, with 6 bases left between them. The CDR3 sequence is CASSFFRSYNSPLHF. The CDR3 DNA reads as TGTGCCAGCAGTTTCTTCCGCTCCTATAATTCACCCCTCCACTTT.

This chain uses TRBV27 with TRBJ2-1; perhaps TRBD1 as D (6 bases). This CDR3 comprises 14 residues. Per the germline V gene, CDR1 is MNHEY and CDR2 is SMNVEV (reference sequence). V lost 8 bases and J lost 4, with 15 bases in between. The CDR3 sequence is CASGDTNTYNEQFF. The DNA of the CDR3 is TGTGCCAGCGGGGACACAAACACATACAATGAGCAGTTCTTC.

This sequence joins TRBV7-9 and TRBJ2-3; 7 nucleotides match TRBD2. This CDR3 region has 15 residues. Germline V gives CDR1 SEHNR, CDR2 FQNEAQ (reference sequence). J was trimmed by 6 bases and V by 3 bases; bases with no gene match: 9. The CDR3 loop is CASSFLKRRGDTQYF. DNA of the CDR3: TGTGCCAGCAGCTTTCTGAAGCGGCGGGGGGATACGCAGTATTTT.

In this sample, this clone turned up a few times. This chain joins TRBV5-6 and TRBJ2-1, with unresolved D. The CDR3 is 16 residues long. Trimming took off 1 base at V and 0 bases at J, with 11 bases between the two ends. CDR1 SGHDT and CDR2 YYEEEE come from the germline V gene. The CDR3 here is CASSLFRSSSYNEQFF. The CDR3 DNA reads as TGTGCCAGCAGCTTGTTCAGGTCGAGCTCCTACAATGAGCAGTTCTTC.

The J gene is TRBJ2-1, the V gene TRBV27; possible D gene TRBD1, 5 bases. V was shortened by 5 bases and J by 4 bases, with 12 bases between the two germline ends. Germline CDR1 and CDR2: MNHEY and SMNVEV (reference sequence). The CDR3 sequence is 14 residues long. The CDR3 reads CASSQPDSYNEQFF. The CDR3, as DNA: TGTGCCAGCAGTCAGCCCGACAGTTACAATGAGCAGTTCTTC.

The chain couples TRBV11-2 to TRBJ2-7; weak D call: TRBD2 (6 bases). V lost 1 base and J 4 bases, leaving 11 bases between the germline ends. Germline-derived CDR1 and CDR2 are SGHAT and FQNNGV. The CDR3 extends over 14 amino acids. The CDR3 protein is CASSLGNGGYEQYF. In DNA form, the CDR3 reads TGTGCCAGCAGCTTAGGTAACGGGGGATACGAGCAGTACTTC.

The chain couples TRBV2 to TRBJ2-3; 7 nucleotides match TRBD1. In germline, CDR1 is SNHLY, CDR2 FYNNEI. The CDR3 consists of 15 residues. Trimming cost V 6 bases and J 2 bases; bases outside gene matches: 8. CDR3 loop: CASSPRQGSTDTQYF. CDR3 sequence (DNA): TGTGCCAGCAGCCCCCGACAGGGATCCACAGATACGCAGTATTTT.

Remarks on this clone: Other nucleotide sequences from this sample produce the same CDR3. The rearrangement joins TRBV30 to TRBJ2-1; 7 nucleotides line up with TRBD2. Germline-derived CDR1 and CDR2 are GTSNPN and SVGIG (reference sequence). The junction had 3 bases not matched to a gene; V was cut back by 0 bases and J by 1 base. This CDR3 spans 15 amino acids. CDR3 sequence (DNA): TGTGCCTGGAGTGTGGGCGGGAGTTCCTACAATGAGCAGTTCTTC. Translation gives CAWSVGGSSYNEQFF.

V is TRBV19 and J is TRBJ1-5; D gene uncertain. The length of the CDR3 is 15 residues. The V gene lost 2 bases and the J gene lost 7 bases, with 15 bases spanning the gap. Germline lookup yields CDR1 LNHDA and CDR2 SQIVND (reference sequence). CDR3 DNA sequence: TGTGCCAGTAGTATATCCCCCGGGAGTAAGCAGCCCCAGCATTTT. Its translation: CASSISPGSKQPQHF.

The J gene is TRBJ2-1, the V gene TRBV7-9, with TRBD2 as a possible D gene (6 bases). Germline V gene sequence: CDR1 SEHNR, CDR2 FQNEAQ (reference sequence). Trimming stripped 5 bases from V and 0 bases from J, with 11 bases between. CDR3 length: 15 residues. The DNA for the CDR3 is TGTGCCAGCAGCCCGGGGGTTAGCTCCTACAATGAGCAGTTCTTC. It is translated as CASSPGVSSYNEQFF.

This clone has just one count. The chain links TRBV7-2 to TRBJ2-3, with 8 nucleotides matching TRBD2. There are 15 residues in the CDR3. V lost 4 bases to trimming and J lost 1 base; unmatched junction nucleotides: 4. Germline V gene data show CDR1 as SGHTA and CDR2 as FQGNSA. The CDR3 spells CASSWTSWGTDTQYF. CDR3 in DNA: TGTGCCAGCAGCTGGACTAGCTGGGGCACAGATACGCAGTATTTT.

This rearrangement joins TRBV5-1 to TRBJ1-2, with D maybe TRBD1 (6 bases). V was shortened by 4 bases and J by 0 bases, with 10 bases between the two germline ends. Looked up from germline, CDR1 is SGHRS and CDR2 is YFSETQ. The CDR3 spans 14 residues. DNA of the CDR3: TGCGCCAGCAGCACCCGACAGGCTAACTATGGCTACACCTTC. This encodes CASSTRQANYGYTF.